These 20 T cell receptor beta chains originate from one sample sequenced in a study of blood T cell repertoires in COVID-19. Only in-frame clones appear in the TCRdb table, and some are missing; sequencing was by immunoSEQ multiplex PCR. The table records 200,000 to 300,000 clones, roughly 80% of them present only once. Specimen: peripheral blood. Receptor source: a man aged 55 to 70 with acute or convalescent COVID-19.

This chain connects TRBV6-1 to TRBJ1-2; tentatively, D is TRBD1 (6 bases). The germline V gene has CDR1 MNHNS and CDR2 SASEGT. Trimming shortened V by 3 bases and J by 7 bases, and 18 bases separated the two germline ends. This CDR3 region has 15 residues. The CDR3 nucleotides are TGTGCCAGCAGTGATCTCTGGACAGTCGGTGGTGGCTACACCTTC. This encodes CASSDLWTVGGGYTF.

This clone was seen more than once but under ten times. This chain links TRBV5-4 with TRBJ2-7; TRBD2 might be the D (6 bases). CDR3 length equals 15 residues. In germline, CDR1 is SGHNT, CDR2 YYREEE (reference sequence). V lost 2 bases and J 2 bases, leaving 14 bases between the germline ends. Here the CDR3 DNA reads TGTGCCAGCAGCTTAAGAAGCGGGCCCGCCTACGAGCAGTACTTC. Amino acid sequence: CASSLRSGPAYEQYF.

The chain joins TRBV15 to TRBJ1-2, with TRBD1 matching 10 bases. The V segment lost 5 bases and the J segment 6 bases; nucleotides outside the gene matches: 9. CDR3 length equals 15 residues. From germline, CDR1 is LNHNV and CDR2 YYDKDF (reference sequence). The DNA for the CDR3 is TGTGCCACCAGCCTTACGACAGGGGGCTTAAATGGCTACACCTTC. Its protein product is CATSLTTGGLNGYTF.

This sequence joins TRBV19 and TRBJ2-2; the match to TRBD2 covers 10 bases. V lost 2 bases, J lost 6 bases, and 0 bases stayed unmatched. The germline V gene has CDR1 LNHDA and CDR2 SQIVND (reference sequence). CDR3 length: 14 amino acids. The DNA of the CDR3 is TGTGCCAGTAGTATAAGCGGGAGGGCCGGGGAGCTGTTTTTT. It translates to CASSISGRAGELFF.

The chain uses TRBV9 and TRBJ1-3; weak D call: TRBD1 (6 bases). V shed 0 bases and J shed 0 bases, with 16 bases lying between them. Germline V gene data show CDR1 as SGDLS and CDR2 as YYNGEE. The CDR3 totals 18 residues. CDR3 amino acids: CASSVERVDSHSGNTIYF. The CDR3 DNA is TGTGCCAGCAGCGTAGAAAGGGTGGACAGCCACTCTGGAAACACCATATATTTT.

The chain joins TRBV7-9 to TRBJ1-2; 8 nucleotides align to TRBD1. J was trimmed by 7 bases and V by 0 bases; bases with no gene match: 16. In germline, CDR1 is SEHNR, CDR2 FQNEAQ (reference sequence). The CDR3 extends over 18 amino acids. For the CDR3, the DNA is TGTGCCAGCAGCTTAGCGGAGGTCGGACAGGGAAGGGAGAGTGGCTACACCTTC. The encoded protein is CASSLAEVGQGRESGYTF. The whole variable domain, remainder taken from reference TRBV7-9 and TRBJ1-2, is DTGVSQNPRHKITKRGQNVTFRCDPISEHNRLYWYRQTLGQGPEFLTYFQNEAQLEKSRLLSDRFSAERPKGSFSTLEIQRTEQGDSAMYLCASSLAEVGQGRESGYTFGSGTRLTVV.

The chain employs TRBV9 and TRBJ2-2; 7 bases are shared with TRBD2. J lost 6 bases, V lost 7 bases, and 12 bases had no gene match. Germline CDR1 is SGDLS and CDR2 is YYNGEE. This CDR3 region has 15 residues. The DNA for the CDR3 is TGTGCCAGCTCCCGGGACTACCCCCGTTCCGGGGAGCTGTTTTTT. Translated, it gives CASSRDYPRSGELFF.

The chain employs TRBV25-1 and TRBJ1-6; 10 nucleotides line up with TRBD1. Germline V CDR1 and CDR2: MGHDK, SYGVNS. V dropped 3 bases and J dropped 15; count of bases not matched to a gene: 11. This CDR3 comprises 15 residues. For the CDR3, the DNA is TGTGCCAGCAGTGACCGGGACAGGGGTCGTTTGGACCTCCACTTT. Amino acid sequence: CASSDRDRGRLDLHF.

The chain carries TRBV6-1 and TRBJ1-2, with D maybe TRBD1 (5 bases). Germline CDR1 and CDR2: MNHNS and SASEGT. Trimming left V 2 bases short and J 4 bases short, with 11 bases between. The CDR3 length is 14 residues. The CDR3 DNA sequence: TGTGCCAGCAGTGAATCGCAGGGCGGCTATGGCTACACCTTC. It encodes CASSESQGGYGYTF.

This chain links TRBV5-4 with TRBJ2-3; maybe TRBD2 (6 bases). CDR3 size: 14 residues. V lost 5 bases, J lost 2 bases, and 12 bases lay in between. Per germline, CDR1 SGHNT and CDR2 YYREEE (reference sequence). This chain's CDR3 is CASRAGRDTDTQYF. CDR3 DNA sequence: TGTGCCAGCAGGGCCGGGAGAGACACAGATACGCAGTATTTT.

The chain combines TRBV5-1 with TRBJ2-2, with D unclear. Germline CDR1 is SGHRS and CDR2 is YFSETQ. This CDR3 has 19 amino acids. V shed 0 bases and J shed 0 bases, with 18 bases lying between them. DNA of the CDR3: TGCGCCAGCAGCTTGGCCGGGTTGGAGCGCGCCACGAACACCGGGGAGCTGTTTTTT. Protein product: CASSLAGLERATNTGELFF.

The genes are TRBV20-1 and TRBJ1-2; D not resolved. The V and J ends lost 2 bases and 6 bases respectively, with 4 bases between them. CDR3 size: 10 residues. Germline loops: CDR1 DFQATT, CDR2 SNEGSKA (reference sequence). The DNA for the CDR3 is TGCAGTGCTAGATCGGATGGCTACACCTTC. Protein: CSARSDGYTF.

The chain couples TRBV7-9 to TRBJ2-4; no definite D call. Germline lookup yields CDR1 SEHNR and CDR2 FQNEAQ (reference sequence). The CDR3 consists of 14 residues. Trimming stripped 3 bases from V and 8 bases from J, with 14 bases between. CDR3 bases: TGTGCCAGCAGCTTCTCGAACAGAAATGACATTCAGTACTTC. It is translated as CASSFSNRNDIQYF.

This rearrangement joins TRBV18 to TRBJ2-7, with TRBD2 matching over 7 bases. J gave up 1 base and V 4 bases, and 7 bases lay outside the gene matches. CDR3 length: 15 residues. Germline lookup yields CDR1 KGHSH and CDR2 LQKENI. The chain's CDR3 is CASSLAGVGSYEQYF. CDR3 nucleotide sequence: TGTGCCAGCTCACTGGCGGGAGTTGGATCCTACGAGCAGTACTTC.

This clone was counted a few times. The V call is TRBV7-2, the J call TRBJ2-1, with TRBD2 identical over 14 bases. The CDR3 runs to 15 residues. Per the germline V gene, CDR1 is SGHTA and CDR2 is FQGNSA. The V and J ends lost 4 bases and 8 bases, in that order; junction bases with no gene match: 4. The CDR3 protein is CASSSGTSGRHEQFF. The CDR3 DNA reads as TGTGCCAGCAGCTCCGGGACTAGCGGGAGACATGAGCAGTTCTTC.

The rearrangement joins TRBV4-2 to TRBJ2-3; maybe TRBD1 (5 bases). Germline V CDR1 and CDR2: LGHNA, YNFKEQ. The CDR3 consists of 16 residues. Trimming cost V 0 bases and J 3 bases, with 13 bases left between them. The CDR3 coding sequence is TGTGCCAGCAGCCAAGATCAGGGTGGAAGGACAGATACGCAGTATTTT. Its protein product is CASSQDQGGRTDTQYF.

The V call is TRBV6-5, the J call TRBJ2-1; 9 nucleotides agree with TRBD1. Looked up from germline, CDR1 is MNHEY and CDR2 is SVGAGI. V gave up 7 bases and J gave up 4 bases; unmatched junction bases: 5. This CDR3 has 14 amino acids. The CDR3 DNA follows: TGTGCCAGCACCTGGGACAGGGCGTACAATGAGCAGTTCTTC. Its translation: CASTWDRAYNEQFF.

The CDR3 nucleotides read TGTGCCAGCCAAAAAAGGACAGGGTATGAAAAACTGTTTTTT. It is translated as CASQKRTGYEKLFF. This chain links TRBV7-9 with TRBJ1-4, with TRBD1 matching over 8 bases. CDR1 and CDR2 from the germline V gene are SEHNR and FQNEAQ (reference sequence). The CDR3 is made up of 14 amino acids. The junction had 8 bases not matched to a gene; V was cut back by 8 bases and J by 6 bases.

The chain has TRBV28 and TRBJ1-1, with 7 bases fitting TRBD1. CDR1 is MDHEN, CDR2 SYDVKM, per germline. V shed 5 bases and J 0 bases; nucleotides not matched to a gene: 3. The CDR3 runs to 14 residues. In DNA, the CDR3 is TGTGCCAGCAGTGCGGGGACAGTGAACACTGAAGCTTTCTTT. Residues: CASSAGTVNTEAFF.

This chain joins TRBV18 and TRBJ2-7; weak D call: TRBD2 (6 bases). The CDR3 is 14 amino acids. Germline assignment: CDR1 KGHSH and CDR2 LQKENI. V lost 5 bases, J lost 6 bases, and 17 bases lay in between. The CDR3 spells CASSSGVWGSEQYF. CDR3 in DNA: TGTGCCAGCTCATCGGGAGTATGGGGGTCCGAGCAGTACTTC.